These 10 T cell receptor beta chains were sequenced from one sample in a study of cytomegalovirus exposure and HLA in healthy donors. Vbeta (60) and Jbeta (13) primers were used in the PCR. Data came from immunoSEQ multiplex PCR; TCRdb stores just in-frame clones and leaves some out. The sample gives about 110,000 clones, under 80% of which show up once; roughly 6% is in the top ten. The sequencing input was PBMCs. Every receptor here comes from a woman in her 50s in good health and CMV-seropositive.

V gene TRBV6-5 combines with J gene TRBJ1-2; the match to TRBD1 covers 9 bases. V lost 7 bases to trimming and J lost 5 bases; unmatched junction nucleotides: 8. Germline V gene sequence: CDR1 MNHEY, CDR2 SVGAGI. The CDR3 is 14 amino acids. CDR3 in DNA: TGTGCCAGCAAAGGGGACAGGGACCTATATGGCTACACCTTC. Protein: CASKGDRDLYGYTF.

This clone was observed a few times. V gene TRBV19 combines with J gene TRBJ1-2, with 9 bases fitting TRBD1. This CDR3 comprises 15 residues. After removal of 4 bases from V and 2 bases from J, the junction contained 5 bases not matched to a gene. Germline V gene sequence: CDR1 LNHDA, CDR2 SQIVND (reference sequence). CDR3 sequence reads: CASSTTGTGNYGYTF. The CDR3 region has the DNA TGTGCCAGTAGTACTACCGGGACAGGGAACTATGGCTACACCTTC.

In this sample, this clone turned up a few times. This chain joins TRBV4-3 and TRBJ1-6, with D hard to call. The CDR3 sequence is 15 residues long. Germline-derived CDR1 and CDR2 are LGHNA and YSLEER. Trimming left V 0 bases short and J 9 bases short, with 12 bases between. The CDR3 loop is CASSQDPVAASPLHF. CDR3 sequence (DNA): TGCGCCAGCAGCCAAGACCCCGTCGCGGCTTCACCCCTCCACTTT.

CDR3 nucleotides: TGCGCCAGCAGCCAGAGGGACAGTACTAACTATGGCTACACCTTC. This translates into CASSQRDSTNYGYTF. The chain employs TRBV4-1 and TRBJ1-2; 7 positions match TRBD1. The CDR3 runs to 15 residues. Germline V gene data show CDR1 as MGHRA and CDR2 as YSYEKL. With 3 bases clipped from V and 0 bases from J, the junction kept 4 bases outside the gene matches.

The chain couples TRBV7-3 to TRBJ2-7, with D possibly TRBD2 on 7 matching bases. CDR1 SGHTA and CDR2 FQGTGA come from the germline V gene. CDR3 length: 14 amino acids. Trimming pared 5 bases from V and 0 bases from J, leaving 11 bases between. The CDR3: CASSQGGGSYEQYF. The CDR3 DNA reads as TGTGCCAGCAGCCAAGGGGGGGGCTCCTACGAGCAGTACTTC. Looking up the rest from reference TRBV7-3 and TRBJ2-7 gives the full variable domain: GAGVSQTPSNKVTEKGKYVELRCDPISGHTALYWYRQSLGQGPEFLIYFQGTGAADDSGLPNDRFFAVRPEGSVSTLKIQRTERGDSAVYLCASSQGGGSYEQYFGPGTRLTVT.

CDR3 protein: CASSLGGTYSYEQYF. CDR3 sequence (DNA): TGCGCCAGCAGCTTGGGGGGGACATACTCCTACGAGCAGTACTTC. The genes are TRBV5-1 and TRBJ2-5, with a tentative D call TRBD1 (6 bases). The DNA end favors TRBJ2-7, so the J call may be wrong. This CDR3 comprises 15 residues. Germline V CDR1 and CDR2: SGHRS, YFSETQ.

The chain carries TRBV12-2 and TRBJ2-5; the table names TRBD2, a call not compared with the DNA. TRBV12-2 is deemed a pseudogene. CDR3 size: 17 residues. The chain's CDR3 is CASRLVLAGEYQETQYF. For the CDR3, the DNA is TGTGCAAGTCGCTTAGTTCTTGCGGGGGAGTACCAAGAGACCCAGTACTTC.

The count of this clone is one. In DNA, the CDR3 is TGTGCCAGCAGCTTGACAGGGGACGGTCAGCCCCAGCATTTT. Protein: CASSLTGDGQPQHF. The gene calls are TRBV5-6 and TRBJ1-5; 7 bases match TRBD1. In germline, CDR1 is SGHDT, CDR2 YYEEEE. This CDR3 is built from 14 residues. V shed 1 base and J 6 bases; nucleotides not matched to a gene: 4.

The CDR3 coding sequence is TGTGCCAGCAGTGGTAGCTCACCCCTCCACTTT. Translated: CASSGSSPLHF. The chain links TRBV21-1 to TRBJ1-6. TRBV21-1 is an annotated pseudogene. The CDR3 runs to 11 residues.

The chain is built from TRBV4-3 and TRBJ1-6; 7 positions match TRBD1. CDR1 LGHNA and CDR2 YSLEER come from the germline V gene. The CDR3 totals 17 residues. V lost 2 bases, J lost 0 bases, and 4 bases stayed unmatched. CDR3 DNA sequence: TGCGCCAGCAGCCAAAGGGGACAGAGCTCCTATAATTCACCCCTCCACTTT. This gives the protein CASSQRGQSSYNSPLHF.